This entry lists 30 T cell receptor beta chains sequenced from one sample in a study of shared clonotypes between healthy human individuals. Using immunoSEQ multiplex PCR, the repertoire was profiled, and TCRdb retains in-frame clones only, with some absent. The table includes 600,000 or so clones, roughly 98% detected once. Naive CD8 isolation took CD45RO-negative cells positively selected for CCR7 and excluded terminally differentiated effector memory CD45RA+ cells. The source material was naive CD8+ T cells sorted from blood. The receptors originated from a man aged 30 to 45 in good health.

V usage is TRBV10-3 and J usage is TRBJ2-1, with TRBD2 matching 7 bases. V lost 4 bases to trimming and J lost 2 bases; unmatched junction nucleotides: 5. The CDR3 runs to 15 residues. The germline gives CDR1 ENHRY, CDR2 SYGVKD. Written as DNA, the CDR3 is TGTGCCATCAGTGCAGAGCGGGGTACCTACAATGAGCAGTTCTTC. This encodes CAISAERGTYNEQFF.

This sequence joins TRBV6-5 and TRBJ1-5; D is perhaps TRBD1 (6 bases). V was clipped by 2 bases and J by 5 bases, with 10 bases between them. The CDR3 runs 14 residues. In germline, CDR1 is MNHEY, CDR2 SVGAGI. The CDR3 bases are TGTGCCAGCAGTTACAGGGGGATTCATCAGCCCCAGCATTTT. This sequence encodes CASSYRGIHQPQHF.

The CDR3 here is CASSPPHSGSFYEQYF. CDR3 nucleotide sequence: TGTGCCAGCAGCCCCCCCCATAGCGGGAGCTTCTACGAGCAGTACTTC. The V gene is TRBV11-2, the J gene TRBJ2-7; 9 bases map to TRBD2. V dropped 5 bases and J dropped 3; count of bases not matched to a gene: 11. The CDR3 totals 16 residues. Germline V gives CDR1 SGHAT, CDR2 FQNNGV.

The chain has TRBV2 and TRBJ2-5; the match to TRBD2 covers 7 bases. This CDR3 region has 14 residues. Losses at the gene ends were 5 bases for V and 1 base for J; bases not matched to a gene: 4. In germline, CDR1 is SNHLY, CDR2 FYNNEI. The CDR3 DNA follows: TGTGCCAGCAGTCCAGCGGGGATCCAAGAGACCCAGTACTTC. Translating it yields CASSPAGIQETQYF.

The chain joins TRBV5-1 to TRBJ2-1; 8 bases agree with TRBD1. CDR1 is SGHRS and CDR2 is YFSETQ in the germline V gene. The CDR3 is made up of 12 amino acids. The V gene end was trimmed by 2 bases and the J gene end by 15 bases; junction bases not matched to a gene: 7. The CDR3 DNA is TGCGCCAGCAGCTTCGCAAGCCAGGGGGCGTTCTTC. This gives the protein CASSFASQGAFF.

Comments on this clone: This specimen includes other DNA sequences encoding the same CDR3. V and J are TRBV29-1 and TRBJ2-1; TRBD2 agrees at 7 bases. V lost 1 base and J lost 0; bases outside the gene matches: 3. The V gene's germline CDR1 is SQVTM and CDR2 ANQGSEA. The CDR3 has 15 residues. The CDR3 DNA follows: TGCAGCGTTGAAGGACTAGCTAGCTCCTACAATGAGCAGTTCTTC. Protein: CSVEGLASSYNEQFF.

This clone was counted once. V gene TRBV7-2 combines with J gene TRBJ2-7; 9 bases match TRBD1. This CDR3 region has 15 residues. CDR1 is SGHTA and CDR2 is FQGNSA in the germline V gene. Germline trimming cut 4 bases from V and 3 bases from J; bases unmatched to any gene: 7. The CDR3 loop reads CASSWDRAKDYEQYF. The CDR3, as DNA: TGTGCCAGCAGCTGGGACAGGGCCAAGGACTACGAGCAGTACTTC.

The chain joins TRBV15 to TRBJ1-2, with D maybe TRBD1 (5 bases). Per the germline V gene, CDR1 is LNHNV and CDR2 is YYDKDF (reference sequence). There are 15 residues in the CDR3. Trimming shortened V by 0 bases and J by 4 bases, and 12 bases separated the two germline ends. Here the CDR3 reads CATSRDLGDLYGYTF. In DNA, the CDR3 is TGTGCCACCAGCAGAGATCTAGGGGATCTCTATGGCTACACCTTC.

On this clone: The sample contains more than one DNA sequence encoding this CDR3. This sequence joins TRBV9 and TRBJ2-7; D perhaps matches TRBD1 (5 bases). Trimming took 0 bases from V and 0 from J, leaving 7 bases between them. The CDR3 is 14 residues long. In germline, CDR1 is SGDLS, CDR2 YYNGEE. DNA for the CDR3: TGTGCCAGCAGCGTAGCAACAGGCTCCTACGAGCAGTACTTC. It yields the protein CASSVATGSYEQYF.

The chain carries TRBV7-3 and TRBJ2-7, with a weak D call TRBD2 (5 bases). The CDR3 has 13 residues. Trimming left V 6 bases short and J 3 bases short, with 12 bases between. Germline V CDR1 and CDR2: SGHTA, FQGTGA. As DNA, the CDR3 is TGTGCCAGCAGGTCCGGACTGAGCTACGAGCAGTACTTC. Translation: CASRSGLSYEQYF.

The chain couples TRBV9 to TRBJ2-7, with D possibly TRBD2 on 6 matching bases. The germline V gene encodes CDR1 SGDLS and CDR2 YYNGEE. Trimming cost V 4 bases and J 6 bases, with 14 bases left between them. CDR3 length equals 13 residues. CDR3 DNA: TGTGCCAGCAGCAAAGGGGACTTGGGCGAGCAGTACTTC. It encodes CASSKGDLGEQYF. Full variable domain (missing parts from reference TRBV9 and TRBJ2-7): DSGVTQTPKHLITATGQRVTLRCSPRSGDLSVYWYQQSLDQGLQFLIQYYNGEERAKGNILERFSAQQFPDLHSELNLSSLELGDSALYFCASSKGDLGEQYFGPGTRLTVT.

In this sample, this clone turned up once. J is TRBJ2-1 and V is TRBV4-1; the match to TRBD2 covers 7 bases. The CDR3 totals 15 residues. V was pared by 0 bases and J by 9 bases, with 8 bases of the junction left unmatched. Germline V CDR1 and CDR2: MGHRA, YSYEKL. The CDR3 DNA reads as TGCGCCAGCAGCCAAGAATTGGACCGCGGGGGTGAGCAGTTCTTC. This gives the protein CASSQELDRGGEQFF.

This chain uses TRBV6-5 with TRBJ2-7; tentatively, D is TRBD1 (5 bases). This CDR3 spans 13 amino acids. V lost 1 base and J 5 bases, leaving 9 bases between the germline ends. CDR1 MNHEY and CDR2 SVGAGI come from the germline V gene. The CDR3, as DNA: TGTGCCAGCAGTTACTACGCAGGGAACGAGCAGTACTTC. Amino acids: CASSYYAGNEQYF.

This sequence joins TRBV13 and TRBJ2-6; D not certain. V was trimmed by 6 bases and J by 0 bases, leaving 21 bases between them. In germline, CDR1 is PRHDT, CDR2 FYEKMQ (reference sequence). The CDR3 loop spans 19 amino acids. In DNA form, the CDR3 reads TGTGCCAGCAGGACCACAGATCCCACGAGTCCCTCTGGGGCCAACGTCCTGACTTTC. Its protein product is CASRTTDPTSPSGANVLTF.

V and J are TRBV29-1 and TRBJ2-3; 7 bases agree with TRBD1. There are 16 residues in the CDR3. CDR1 and CDR2 (germline): SQVTM, ANQGSEA. The junction had 14 bases not matched to a gene; V was cut back by 6 bases and J by 2 bases. Here the CDR3 reads CSVGAKTGDPTDTQYF. The DNA of the CDR3 is TGCAGCGTCGGGGCCAAAACAGGGGACCCCACAGATACGCAGTATTTT.

This rearrangement joins TRBV27 to TRBJ2-7; 14 bases are a match to TRBD2. CDR1 and CDR2 from the germline V gene are MNHEY and SMNVEV (reference sequence). The CDR3 runs to 17 residues. J lost 5 bases, V lost 2 bases, and 8 bases had no gene match. The CDR3 protein is CASSLLGTSGSSDEQYF. The CDR3 nucleotides are TGTGCCAGCAGTTTACTGGGGACTAGCGGGAGTTCGGACGAGCAGTACTTC.

Concerning this clone itself: Other DNA sequences in the same sample also yield this CDR3. The gene calls are TRBV9 and TRBJ2-1; TRBD2 agrees at 11 bases. Germline lookup yields CDR1 SGDLS and CDR2 YYNGEE. The CDR3 length is 16 residues. Trimming cost V 0 bases and J 4 bases; bases outside gene matches: 3. The CDR3 DNA reads as TGTGCCAGCAGCGTAGAAGGGACTAGCGGATACAATGAGCAGTTCTTC. Its translation: CASSVEGTSGYNEQFF.

The V gene is TRBV7-6, the J gene TRBJ2-7; 12 bases match TRBD1. Germline loops: CDR1 SGHVS, CDR2 FNYEAQ. CDR3 length equals 16 residues. Trimming took 5 bases from V and 4 from J; bases not matched to a gene: 9. Here the CDR3 reads CASSPPRDRGPYEQYF. The CDR3 bases are TGTGCCAGCAGCCCCCCACGGGACAGGGGGCCATACGAGCAGTACTTC. The entire variable domain, with the rest obtained from reference TRBV7-6 and TRBJ2-7, is as follows: GAGVSQSPRYKVTKRGQDVALRCDPISGHVSLYWYRQALGQGPEFLTYFNYEAQQDKSGLPNDRFSAERPEGSISTLTIQRTEQRDSAMYRCASSPPRDRGPYEQYFGPGTRLTVT.

The genes are TRBV5-8 and TRBJ2-7, with 10 nucleotides matching TRBD2. The junction had 22 bases not matched to a gene; V was cut back by 7 bases and J by 3 bases. This CDR3 comprises 19 residues. Germline loops: CDR1 SGHTS, CDR2 YDEGEE. CDR3 sequence reads: CASEGSSGLAALPLYEQYF. The DNA for the CDR3 is TGTGCCAGCGAGGGGTCCTCCGGACTAGCGGCCTTGCCCCTCTACGAGCAGTACTTC.

The gene calls are TRBV7-9 and TRBJ2-7; 7 bases match TRBD2. Germline trimming cut 6 bases from V and 2 bases from J; bases unmatched to any gene: 7. Per germline, CDR1 SEHNR and CDR2 FQNEAQ (reference sequence). CDR3 size: 14 residues. The DNA for the CDR3 is TGTGCCAGCAGACAGCGGGAACCCCCCTACGAGCAGTACTTC. Translating it yields CASRQREPPYEQYF.

The gene calls are TRBV2 and TRBJ2-1; 12 bases line up with TRBD2. Germline CDR1 reads SNHLY; CDR2 reads FYNNEI. V lost 1 base and J lost 0; bases outside the gene matches: 7. The CDR3 is 19 amino acids. Here the CDR3 DNA reads TGTGCCAGCAGTGAAGTGGGGACTAGCGGGCTACGCTCCTACAATGAGCAGTTCTTC. Protein product: CASSEVGTSGLRSYNEQFF.

The rearrangement joins TRBV7-9 to TRBJ2-5, with 7 bases matching TRBD1. V trimming: 3 bases; J trimming: 2 bases; junction bases outside the gene matches: 9. The CDR3 is made up of 16 amino acids. Germline CDR1 reads SEHNR; CDR2 reads FQNEAQ (reference sequence). The CDR3 bases are TGTGCCAGCAGCTTCCTCCGGGACAGTCAACAAGAGACCCAGTACTTC. Its protein product is CASSFLRDSQQETQYF.

V and J are TRBV28 and TRBJ2-7; possible D gene TRBD1, 5 bases. With 3 bases removed from V and 6 bases from J, the gap between germline ends came to 15 bases. Germline CDR1 and CDR2: MDHEN and SYDVKM. The CDR3 length is 14 residues. The CDR3 DNA follows: TGTGCCAGCAGTTTGCTGGACAAGGGCCTCGAGCAGTACTTC. Translated: CASSLLDKGLEQYF.

The chain has TRBV2 and TRBJ2-7; D is undetermined. The germline V gene has CDR1 SNHLY and CDR2 FYNNEI. With 7 bases removed from V and 1 base from J, the gap between germline ends came to 11 bases. This CDR3 contains 13 residues. CDR3 in DNA: TGTGCCAGCACTCAAGCAGTGTCCTACGAGCAGTACTTC. It encodes CASTQAVSYEQYF. Variable domain in full (rest from reference TRBV2 and TRBJ2-7): EPEVTQTPSHQVTQMGQEVILRCVPISNHLYFYWYRQILGQKVEFLVSFYNNEISEKSEIFDDQFSVERPDGSNFTLKIRSTKLEDSAMYFCASTQAVSYEQYFGPGTRLTVT.

The rearrangement uses TRBV10-3 and TRBJ2-5; D not certain. The CDR3 extends over 11 amino acids. CDR1 and CDR2 (germline): ENHRY, SYGVKD. Trimming stripped 2 bases from V and 5 bases from J, with 3 bases between. The CDR3 nucleotides read TGTGCCATCAGTGAGAGTGAGACCCAGTACTTC. Translating it yields CAISESETQYF.

The chain carries TRBV27 and TRBJ1-5; D unclear. Looked up from germline, CDR1 is MNHEY and CDR2 is SMNVEV (reference sequence). V was clipped by 0 bases and J by 1 base, with 13 bases between them. This CDR3 contains 17 residues. In DNA, the CDR3 is TGTGCCAGCAGTTTATCTGCCAGGATGGAGAGCAATCAGCCCCAGCATTTT. Its protein is CASSLSARMESNQPQHF.

The chain carries TRBV14 and TRBJ1-1, with D unclear. Germline V CDR1 and CDR2: SGHDN, FVKESK. The V end lost 0 bases, the J end lost 1 base, and 9 bases lay between the germline ends. The CDR3 extends over 15 amino acids. CDR3 in amino acids: CASSQESPWNTEAFF. The CDR3 DNA is TGTGCCAGCAGCCAAGAGTCGCCTTGGAACACTGAAGCTTTCTTT. Using reference TRBV14 and TRBJ1-1 for the parts outside the CDR3, the full variable domain is EAGVTQFPSHSVIEKGQTVTLRCDPISGHDNLYWYRRVMGKEIKFLLHFVKESKQDESGMPNNRFLAERTGGTYSTLKVQPAELEDSGVYFCASSQESPWNTEAFFGQGTRLTVV.

This chain connects TRBV7-9 to TRBJ1-5, with 9 positions matching TRBD1. The germline gives CDR1 SEHNR, CDR2 FQNEAQ (reference sequence). The CDR3 loop spans 14 amino acids. The V segment lost 5 bases and the J segment 7 bases; nucleotides outside the gene matches: 6. CDR3 region: CASSPGTGNQPQHF. In DNA form, the CDR3 reads TGTGCCAGCAGCCCTGGGACAGGGAACCAGCCCCAGCATTTT.

A single count supports this clone. The J gene is TRBJ2-7, the V gene TRBV9; 7 bases map to TRBD2. The CDR3 extends over 16 amino acids. The V gene end was trimmed by 3 bases and the J gene end by 3 bases; junction bases not matched to a gene: 12. Per germline, CDR1 SGDLS and CDR2 YYNGEE. This CDR3 is CASSGSGDAGHYEQYF. The CDR3 coding sequence is TGTGCCAGCAGCGGAAGCGGGGACGCGGGGCACTACGAGCAGTACTTC.

This rearrangement joins TRBV27 to TRBJ2-5, with D possibly matching TRBD2 (5 bases). Germline-derived CDR1 and CDR2 are MNHEY and SMNVEV (reference sequence). The CDR3 has 12 residues. V was pared by 4 bases and J by 4 bases, with 7 bases between. CDR3 amino acids: CASSYAGETQYF. In nucleotides, the CDR3 is TGTGCCAGCAGTTATGCGGGAGAGACCCAGTACTTC.